The 3 T cell receptor beta chains reported below all come from one sample, sequenced in a study of PD-1 blockade in classical Hodgkin lymphoma (TCRdb year 2020). The library was built by means of the immunoSEQ multiplex PCR assay. Held by TCRdb, this immuneACCESS table contains in-frame sequences only and omits some clones. Under half of the omission traces to an unresolved V gene where checked; the cause of the rest is unknown. For this sample the table gives more than 25,000 clones, of which just over 85% were detected only once. Together, the top ten hold around 2.6% of the sample. The sample's time point label, in plain terms: cycle 1 day 1 (C1D1), immediately before nivolumab initiation. Every trial patient had relapsed after autologous stem cell transplantation, and cohorts A, B and C differed in prior brentuximab vedotin exposure. Sequenced material: peripheral blood mononuclear cells (PBMCs), taken at baseline. These receptors all come from a human donor with classical Hodgkin lymphoma.

The chain couples TRBV7-8 to TRBJ2-3; weak D call: TRBD1 (5 bases). Trimming shortened V by 5 bases and J by 5 bases, and 14 bases separated the two germline ends. The CDR3 consists of 14 residues. Germline CDR1 SGHVS, CDR2 FQNEAQ. The CDR3 DNA reads as TGTGCCAGCAGCCGTGGACAAGGCGGAGATACGCAGTATTTT. This gives the protein CASSRGQGGDTQYF.

The chain links TRBV5-1 to TRBJ1-2; possible D gene TRBD1, 6 bases. The ends were cut back, 3 bases at V and 2 bases at J, with 11 bases in the middle. This CDR3 spans 14 amino acids. CDR1 and CDR2 (germline): SGHRS, YFSETQ. The CDR3 DNA follows: TGCGCCAGCAGCTCGCACGGACAGAACTATGGCTACACCTTC. Translating gives CASSSHGQNYGYTF.

The chain links TRBV6-1 to TRBJ2-5; the D is unclear. V was shortened by 8 bases and J by 0 bases, with 13 bases between the two germline ends. The V gene's germline CDR1 is MNHNS and CDR2 SASEGT. The CDR3 length is 14 residues. Here the CDR3 reads CASRVPSYQETQYF. In DNA, the CDR3 is TGTGCCAGCCGGGTTCCGTCGTACCAAGAGACCCAGTACTTC.